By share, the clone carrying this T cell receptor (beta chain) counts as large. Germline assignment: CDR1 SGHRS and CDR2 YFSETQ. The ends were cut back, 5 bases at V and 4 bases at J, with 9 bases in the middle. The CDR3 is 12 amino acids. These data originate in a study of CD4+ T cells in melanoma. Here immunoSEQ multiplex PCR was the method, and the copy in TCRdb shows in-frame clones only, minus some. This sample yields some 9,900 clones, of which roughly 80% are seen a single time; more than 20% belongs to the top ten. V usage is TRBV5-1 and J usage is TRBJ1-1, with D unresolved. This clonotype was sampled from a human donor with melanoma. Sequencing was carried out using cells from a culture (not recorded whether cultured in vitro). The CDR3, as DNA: TGCGCCAGCAGATTTGACACCACTGAAGCTTTCTTT. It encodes CASRFDTTEAFF. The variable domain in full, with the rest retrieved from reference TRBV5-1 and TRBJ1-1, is KAGVTQTPRYLIKTRGQQVTLSCSPISGHRSVSWYQQTPGQGLQFLFEYFSETQRNKGNFPGRFSGRQFSNSRSEMNVSTLELGDSALYLCASRFDTTEAFFGQGTRLTVV.